A single sample is the source of the 30 T cell receptor beta chains below, sequenced in a study of blood T cell repertoires in COVID-19. Libraries were prepared by immunoSEQ multiplex PCR; TCRdb keeps only in-frame clonotypes and omits some of them. Of over 100,000 clones listed, about 87% were seen once; the top ten hold around 2.9%. Sequenced input: peripheral blood. The receptors here all came from a man aged 45-65 years with active or convalescent COVID-19.

This clone is a singleton in its sample. The genes are TRBV18 and TRBJ1-1; possible D gene TRBD1, 6 bases. The V and J ends lost 3 bases and 0 bases respectively, with 11 bases between them. The CDR3 runs to 15 residues. Germline V lookup: CDR1 KGHSH, CDR2 LQKENI. The CDR3 sequence is CASSPQQGLNTEAFF. CDR3 coding DNA: TGTGCCAGCTCACCGCAACAGGGATTGAACACTGAAGCTTTCTTT.

J is TRBJ1-6 and V is TRBV28, with TRBD1 matching 7 bases. CDR1 and CDR2 (germline): MDHEN, SYDVKM. CDR3 size: 14 residues. With V trimmed by 5 bases and J by 10 bases, 8 bases remained unmatched. CDR3 region: CASSLGTDSSPLHF. CDR3 DNA: TGTGCCAGCAGTCTCGGGACAGACTCCTCACCCCTCCACTTT.

The J gene is TRBJ1-3, the V gene TRBV29-1, with TRBD1 as a possible D gene (6 bases). V was cut by 5 bases and J by 4 bases, with 12 bases left in between. CDR1 and CDR2 from the germline V gene are SQVTM and ANQGSEA. The CDR3 sequence is 13 residues long. The chain's CDR3 is CSVLAGAGNTIYF. The CDR3 region has the DNA TGCAGCGTTCTGGCAGGGGCAGGAAACACCATATATTTT.

The chain has TRBV4-1 and TRBJ1-5; D is unclear. The CDR3 is made up of 16 amino acids. V was clipped by 0 bases and J by 1 base, with 10 bases between them. Germline assignment: CDR1 MGHRA and CDR2 YSYEKL. The CDR3 reads CASSQEPPQSNQPQHF. The DNA for the CDR3 is TGCGCCAGCAGCCAAGAGCCCCCACAGAGCAATCAGCCCCAGCATTTT.

In DNA, the CDR3 is TGTGCCACCAAACAGGCAGGGGGCGCCGGGGAGCTGTTTTTT. This gives the protein CATKQAGGAGELFF. V and J are TRBV2 and TRBJ2-2, with 8 bases that match TRBD1. V lost 10 bases, J lost 6 bases, and 10 bases stayed unmatched. There are 14 residues in the CDR3. Germline loops: CDR1 SNHLY, CDR2 FYNNEI. The full variable domain, completed using reference TRBV2 and TRBJ2-2, is EPEVTQTPSHQVTQMGQEVILRCVPISNHLYFYWYRQILGQKVEFLVSFYNNEISEKSEIFDDQFSVERPDGSNFTLKIRSTKLEDSAMYFCATKQAGGAGELFFGEGSRLTVL.

Points on this clone: Other DNA sequences from this sample encode an identical CDR3 as well. The rearrangement joins TRBV7-9 to TRBJ1-2; D is perhaps TRBD1 (6 bases). The CDR3 runs to 13 residues. Germline CDR1 SEHNR, CDR2 FQNEAQ (reference sequence). With 5 bases removed from V and 4 bases from J, the gap between germline ends came to 11 bases. The CDR3 is CASSPGQLYGYTF. As DNA, the CDR3 is TGTGCCAGCAGCCCTGGACAGCTCTATGGCTACACCTTC.

The chain recombines TRBV20-1 with TRBJ1-5; 7 positions agree with TRBD1. J gave up 0 bases and V 3 bases, and 5 bases lay outside the gene matches. The CDR3 has 15 amino acids. Germline V gene sequence: CDR1 DFQATT, CDR2 SNEGSKA (reference sequence). For the CDR3, the DNA is TGCAGTGCTAGTACAGGGGCAAATAGCAATCAGCCCCAGCATTTT. Protein product: CSASTGANSNQPQHF.

The chain carries TRBV4-1 and TRBJ1-2; D is unresolved. Germline CDR1 is MGHRA and CDR2 is YSYEKL. This CDR3 comprises 14 residues. The V end was cut by 0 bases, the J end by 2 bases, with 7 bases between. The chain's CDR3 is CASSQESLNYGYTF. The CDR3, as DNA: TGCGCCAGCAGCCAAGAATCTCTCAACTATGGCTACACCTTC.

The V gene is TRBV27, the J gene TRBJ1-2; TRBD1 is a possible D gene (6 bases). Trimming removed 5 bases at V and 4 bases at J, with 17 bases between. Germline V CDR1 and CDR2: MNHEY, SMNVEV (reference sequence). CDR3 length: 15 residues. CDR3 protein: CASSPLLQGPYGYTF. CDR3 nucleotide sequence: TGTGCCAGCAGTCCCCTCCTACAGGGCCCCTATGGCTACACCTTC.

This sequence joins TRBV19 and TRBJ1-6; the match to TRBD1 covers 10 bases. This CDR3 spans 17 amino acids. J was trimmed by 4 bases and V by 5 bases; bases with no gene match: 8. Germline loops: CDR1 LNHDA, CDR2 SQIVND (reference sequence). The CDR3: CASSPQTGGQYNSPLHF. CDR3 coding DNA: TGTGCCAGTAGTCCTCAGACAGGGGGCCAGTATAATTCACCCCTCCACTTT.

The rearrangement uses TRBV6-5 and TRBJ1-2; weak D call: TRBD1 (5 bases). V was pared by 6 bases and J by 6 bases, with 14 bases between. The CDR3 is 13 amino acids. Germline V gene sequence: CDR1 MNHEY, CDR2 SVGAGI. The CDR3 here is CASRAGGSHGYTF. As DNA, the CDR3 is TGTGCCAGCAGGGCGGGGGGGAGCCATGGCTACACCTTC.

The genes are TRBV19 and TRBJ1-5; no definite D call. This CDR3 has 14 amino acids. Germline values: CDR1 LNHDA, CDR2 SQIVND (reference sequence). V gave up 4 bases and J gave up 0 bases, with 7 bases separating them. CDR3 protein: CASSNEYSNQPQHF. The CDR3 bases are TGTGCCAGTAGTAATGAGTATAGCAATCAGCCCCAGCATTTT.

This clone was counted between two and nine times. The rearrangement uses TRBV10-3 and TRBJ2-3; 8 bases are a match to TRBD2. CDR3 length: 17 amino acids. The germline V gene encodes CDR1 ENHRY and CDR2 SYGVKD. V was clipped by 2 bases and J by 2 bases; unmatched bases: 9. The CDR3 region is CAISEGLAGGITDTQYF. In nucleotides, the CDR3 is TGTGCCATCAGTGAGGGTTTGGCGGGGGGCATCACAGATACGCAGTATTTT.

The V gene is TRBV15, the J gene TRBJ2-2; a possible D gene is TRBD1 (5 bases). V was pared by 4 bases and J by 4 bases, with 10 bases between. Looked up from germline, CDR1 is LNHNV and CDR2 is YYDKDF (reference sequence). There are 14 residues in the CDR3. CDR3: CATSKSRVTGELFF. The CDR3 DNA reads TGTGCCACCAGCAAATCCAGGGTCACCGGGGAGCTGTTTTTT. Full variable domain (rest looked up from reference TRBV15 and TRBJ2-2): DAMVIQNPRYQVTQFGKPVTLSCSQTLNHNVMYWYQQKSSQAPKLLFHYYDKDFNNEADTPDNFQSRRPNTSFCFLDIRSPGLGDTAMYLCATSKSRVTGELFFGEGSRLTVL.

This clone was counted once. The gene calls are TRBV25-1 and TRBJ2-2; 7 bases line up with TRBD2. The junction had 6 bases not matched to a gene; V was cut back by 6 bases and J by 2 bases. This CDR3 has 15 residues. CDR1 is MGHDK and CDR2 is SYGVNS in the germline V gene. CDR3 amino acids: CASRGGTPNTGELFF. DNA for the CDR3: TGTGCCAGCAGGGGGGGGACTCCCAACACCGGGGAGCTGTTTTTT.

The V gene is TRBV24-1, the J gene TRBJ2-3; 7 positions agree with TRBD2. CDR1 and CDR2 (germline): KGHDR, SFDVKD. The CDR3 covers 15 residues. Trimming removed 5 bases from V and 3 bases from J; junction bases left unmatched: 7. The CDR3 DNA is TGTGCCACCAGTGCTTGGGGAGGGATAACAGATACGCAGTATTTT. This codes for CATSAWGGITDTQYF.

This clone occurred once. CDR3: CASSPGTGGQPQHF. The CDR3 DNA is TGTGCCAGCAGCCCCGGGACAGGGGGACAGCCCCAGCATTTT. The chain carries TRBV6-5 and TRBJ1-5; 11 bases fit TRBD1. The trim removed 6 bases at V and 7 bases at J, leaving 5 bases unmatched. The CDR3 is 14 residues long. The germline V gene encodes CDR1 MNHEY and CDR2 SVGAGI.

The J gene is TRBJ2-7, the V gene TRBV5-1; possibly TRBD1 for D (7 bases). The V gene's germline CDR1 is SGHRS and CDR2 YFSETQ. The CDR3 contains 15 residues. The V end lost 2 bases, the J end lost 7 bases, and 19 bases lay between the germline ends. CDR3 sequence reads: CASSLNQGGLGEQYF. For the CDR3, the DNA is TGCGCCAGCAGCTTAAATCAGGGGGGCCTTGGGGAGCAGTACTTC.

The J gene is TRBJ1-3, the V gene TRBV7-2; TRBD1 might be the D (6 bases). The CDR3 has 13 residues. Germline CDR1 SGHTA, CDR2 FQGNSA. The V end lost 0 bases, the J end lost 7 bases, and 7 bases lay between the germline ends. The CDR3 loop reads CASSLARGNTIYF. CDR3 bases: TGTGCCAGCAGCTTAGCCAGGGGCAACACCATATATTTT.

This clone came up once. The chain couples TRBV5-1 to TRBJ2-7; the match to TRBD2 covers 7 bases. Germline V CDR1 and CDR2: SGHRS, YFSETQ. Trimming at V came to 0 bases and at J to 1 base, leaving 7 bases not matched to a gene. The CDR3 has 16 residues. CDR3 residues: CASSLDVVAGSYEQYF. CDR3 DNA sequence: TGCGCCAGCAGCTTGGATGTGGTAGCGGGTTCCTACGAGCAGTACTTC. The variable domain in full, completed from reference TRBV5-1 and TRBJ2-7, reads KAGVTQTPRYLIKTRGQQVTLSCSPISGHRSVSWYQQTPGQGLQFLFEYFSETQRNKGNFPGRFSGRQFSNSRSEMNVSTLELGDSALYLCASSLDVVAGSYEQYFGPGTRLTVT.

The V and J genes are TRBV7-2 and TRBJ2-2, with D maybe TRBD2 (5 bases). The germline V gene has CDR1 SGHTA and CDR2 FQGNSA. The CDR3 consists of 13 residues. Trimming left V 2 bases short and J 5 bases short, with 6 bases between. The CDR3 loop reads CASSLWETGELFF. DNA for the CDR3: TGTGCCAGCAGCTTATGGGAGACCGGGGAGCTGTTTTTT. Looking up the rest from reference TRBV7-2 and TRBJ2-2 gives the full variable domain: GAGVSQSPSNKVTEKGKDVELRCDPISGHTALYWYRQSLGQGLEFLIYFQGNSAPDKSGLPSDRFSAERTGGSVSTLTIQRTQQEDSAVYLCASSLWETGELFFGEGSRLTVL.

The gene calls are TRBV4-3 and TRBJ2-2, with D possibly being TRBD2 (5 bases). Deletions cut 2 bases from V and 0 bases from J, with 13 bases between. The CDR3 loop spans 17 amino acids. In germline, CDR1 is LGHNA, CDR2 YSLEER. The CDR3 loop reads CASSQYSLGANTGELFF. The CDR3 nucleotides are TGCGCCAGCAGCCAATATTCACTGGGAGCGAACACCGGGGAGCTGTTTTTT.

V and J are TRBV6-5 and TRBJ2-2; a possible D gene is TRBD2 (6 bases). V was shortened by 3 bases and J by 5 bases, with 13 bases between the two germline ends. The CDR3 totals 15 residues. CDR1 and CDR2 (germline): MNHEY, SVGAGI. This chain's CDR3 is CASSYFPGRTGELFF. CDR3 sequence (DNA): TGTGCCAGCAGTTATTTCCCGGGGAGGACCGGGGAGCTGTTTTTT.

J is TRBJ1-4 and V is TRBV7-9; tentative D call: TRBD1 (6 bases). With 6 bases removed from V and 8 bases from J, the gap between germline ends came to 16 bases. The CDR3 has 14 residues. Germline V CDR1 and CDR2: SEHNR, FQNEAQ (reference sequence). This CDR3 reads CASSPQGLGEKLFF. The DNA of the CDR3 is TGTGCCAGCAGTCCCCAGGGGCTTGGGGAAAAACTGTTTTTT.

The CDR3 DNA sequence: TGTGCCAGTAGTACATTCAACACCGGGGAGCTGTTTTTT. Protein: CASSTFNTGELFF. The chain combines TRBV19 with TRBJ2-2; D gene uncertain. The ends were cut back, 4 bases at V and 2 bases at J, with 5 bases in the middle. CDR1 is LNHDA and CDR2 is SQIVND in the germline V gene (reference sequence). CDR3 length: 13 residues.

The chain has TRBV28 and TRBJ2-3, with D maybe TRBD2 (6 bases). Trimming removed 4 bases at V and 0 bases at J, with 14 bases between. The V gene's germline CDR1 is MDHEN and CDR2 SYDVKM. CDR3 size: 16 residues. CDR3 protein: CASSSPGGVSTDTQYF. The CDR3 coding sequence is TGTGCCAGCAGTTCCCCTGGCGGGGTGAGCACAGATACGCAGTATTTT.

This sequence joins TRBV27 and TRBJ1-2; D call uncertain. The CDR3 is made up of 14 amino acids. From germline, CDR1 is MNHEY and CDR2 SMNVEV (reference sequence). The V gene lost 0 bases and the J gene lost 4 bases, with 9 bases spanning the gap. The CDR3 DNA sequence: TGTGCCAGCAGTTTATCCACATACCCCTATGGCTACACCTTC. As protein: CASSLSTYPYGYTF.

This clone was seen a few times. The CDR3 region has the DNA TGCGCCAGCAGCCAAGGGGAAAGGACAGATAGCAATCAGCCCCAGCATTTT. Protein: CASSQGERTDSNQPQHF. V gene TRBV4-1 combines with J gene TRBJ1-5; D might be TRBD1 (6 bases). This CDR3 spans 17 amino acids. Per the germline V gene, CDR1 is MGHRA and CDR2 is YSYEKL. V was trimmed by 1 base and J by 0 bases, leaving 13 bases between them.

The chain combines TRBV3-1 (or the pseudogene TRBV3-2) with TRBJ1-5; possibly TRBD1 for D (5 bases). The germline V gene has CDR1 LGHDT and CDR2 YNNKEL (reference sequence). The CDR3 has 16 residues. The V gene lost 0 bases and the J gene lost 3 bases, with 12 bases spanning the gap. The CDR3 region has the DNA TGTGCCAGCAGCCAAGATTGGGGGGACCCCAATCAGCCCCAGCATTTT. Translation: CASSQDWGDPNQPQHF.

CDR3 DNA: TGTGCCACCAGCCAAAACTCCGCCTCTGGAAACACCATATATTTT. It encodes CATSQNSASGNTIYF. This chain links TRBV15 with TRBJ1-3; D unclear. V lost 5 bases and J 0 bases, leaving 11 bases between the germline ends. CDR1 and CDR2 from the germline V gene are LNHNV and YYDKDF (reference sequence). The CDR3 contains 15 residues. Using reference TRBV15 and TRBJ1-3 for the parts outside the CDR3, the full variable domain is DAMVIQNPRYQVTQFGKPVTLSCSQTLNHNVMYWYQQKSSQAPKLLFHYYDKDFNNEADTPDNFQSRRPNTSFCFLDIRSPGLGDTAMYLCATSQNSASGNTIYFGEGSWLTVV.